This entry features one TCR beta chain sequence. Its antigen is currently unknown. The sample belongs to a study of human T cells and chemical hapten exposure. Study-wide points: PT1 expanded TCR counts and patch test score were linked, and their correlation was positive. Controls formed significantly fewer large CDR3 similarity clusters than expanded TCRs did. TCRs at high frequency, those above 1 in 1000, did not change with DPC sensitization.

The CDR3 is made up of 14 amino acids. V lost 6 bases to trimming and J lost 8 bases, with 14 bases between them. CDR1 MNHEY and CDR2 SVGAGI come from the germline V gene. The library tagged individual cDNA molecules with unique molecular identifiers. MiXCR, run by TCRdb on the RACE reads, gives a single entry per CDR3 protein. Seen here are 300,000 to 450,000 distinct CDR3 sequences, about 4.8% observed once, and the top ten hold 2% to 2.5%. Time point reported: patch test 1, 2 weeks after DPC sensitization. The treatment here: therapeutic diphenylcyclopropenone sensitization with weekly scalp DPC. Specimen: whole blood, collected in connection with sensitization to the hapten diphenylcyclopropenone (DPC). This receptor was taken from a woman between 50 and 59 years old with alopecia areata. Some clones in this sample may be carry-over from other donors' samples. The V and J genes are TRBV6-5 and TRBJ1-6; D perhaps matches TRBD1 (6 bases). CDR3 residues: CASSSRGQHSPLHF. In nucleotides, the CDR3 is TGTGCCAGCAGCTCCCGGGGGCAACATTCACCCCTCCACTTT.